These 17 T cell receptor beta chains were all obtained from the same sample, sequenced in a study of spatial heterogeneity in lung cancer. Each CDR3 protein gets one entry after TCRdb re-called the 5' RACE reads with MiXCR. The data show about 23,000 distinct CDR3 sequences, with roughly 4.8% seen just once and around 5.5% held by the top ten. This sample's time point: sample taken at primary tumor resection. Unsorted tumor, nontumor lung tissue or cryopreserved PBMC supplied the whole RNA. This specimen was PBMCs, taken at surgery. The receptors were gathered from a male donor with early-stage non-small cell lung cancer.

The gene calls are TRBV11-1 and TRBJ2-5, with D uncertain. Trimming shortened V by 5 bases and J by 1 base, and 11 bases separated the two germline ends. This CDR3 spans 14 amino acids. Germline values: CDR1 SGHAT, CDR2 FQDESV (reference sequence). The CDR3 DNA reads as TGTGCCAGCAGCCCCTCTCGGTCCCAAGAGACCCAGTACTTC. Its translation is CASSPSRSQETQYF.

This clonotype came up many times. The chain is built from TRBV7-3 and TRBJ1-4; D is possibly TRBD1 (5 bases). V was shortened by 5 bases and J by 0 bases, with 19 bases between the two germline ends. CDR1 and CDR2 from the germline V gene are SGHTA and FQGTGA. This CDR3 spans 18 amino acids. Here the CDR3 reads CASSPRDGPEATNEKLFF. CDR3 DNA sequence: TGTGCCAGCAGCCCCCGGGACGGCCCTGAAGCAACTAATGAAAAACTGTTTTTT.

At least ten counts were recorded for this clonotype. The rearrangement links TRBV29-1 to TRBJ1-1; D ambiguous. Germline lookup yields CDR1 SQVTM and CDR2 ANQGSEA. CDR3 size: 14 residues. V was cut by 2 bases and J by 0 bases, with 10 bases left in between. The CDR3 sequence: CSVEPSGLNTEAFF. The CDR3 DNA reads TGCAGCGTTGAACCCTCCGGGTTGAACACTGAAGCTTTCTTT.

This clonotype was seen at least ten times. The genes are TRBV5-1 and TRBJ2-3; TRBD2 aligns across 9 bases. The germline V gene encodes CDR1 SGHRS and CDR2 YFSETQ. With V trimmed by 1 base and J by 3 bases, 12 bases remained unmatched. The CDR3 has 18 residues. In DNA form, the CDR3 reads TGCGCCAGCAGCTTGCGGGTAGCTAGCGGGACTAGTACAGATACGCAGTATTTT. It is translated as CASSLRVASGTSTDTQYF.

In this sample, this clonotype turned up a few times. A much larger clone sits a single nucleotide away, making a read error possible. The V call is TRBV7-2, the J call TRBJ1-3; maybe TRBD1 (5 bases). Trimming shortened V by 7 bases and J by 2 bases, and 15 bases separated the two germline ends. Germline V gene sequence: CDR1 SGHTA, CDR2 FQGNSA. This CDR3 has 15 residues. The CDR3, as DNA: TGTGCCAGCATCCCTTCGGGGGTCCCTGGAAACACCATATATTTT. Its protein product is CASIPSGVPGNTIYF.

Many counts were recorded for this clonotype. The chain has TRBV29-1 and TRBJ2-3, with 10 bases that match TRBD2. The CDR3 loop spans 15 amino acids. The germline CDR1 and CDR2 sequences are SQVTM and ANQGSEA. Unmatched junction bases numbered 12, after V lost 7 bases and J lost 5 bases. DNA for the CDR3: TGCAGCGCAGCCGGGATAGCGGGAGGACGAGATACGCAGTATTTT. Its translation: CSAAGIAGGRDTQYF.

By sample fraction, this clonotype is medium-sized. The CDR3 spells CASSLFFYEQYF. CDR3 DNA: TGTGCCAGCAGTTTATTCTTCTACGAGCAGTACTTC. The chain recombines TRBV28 with TRBJ2-7; D gene uncertain. The CDR3 has 12 residues. Germline V gene lookup returns CDR1 MDHEN and CDR2 SYDVKM. V was trimmed by 1 base and J by 3 bases, leaving 4 bases between them. The entire variable domain, with the rest obtained from reference TRBV28 and TRBJ2-7, is as follows: DVKVTQSSRYLVKRTGEKVFLECVQDMDHENMFWYRQDPGLGLRLIYFSYDVKMKEKGDIPEGYSVSREKKERFSLILESASTNQTSMYLCASSLFFYEQYFGPGTRLTVT.

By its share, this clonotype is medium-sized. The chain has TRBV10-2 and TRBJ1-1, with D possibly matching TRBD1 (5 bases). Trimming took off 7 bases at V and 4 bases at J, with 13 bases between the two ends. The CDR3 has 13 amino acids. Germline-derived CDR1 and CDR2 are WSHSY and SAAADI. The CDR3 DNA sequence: TGCGCCAGCAAACTCCCAGGGACCACTGAAGCTTTCTTT. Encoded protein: CASKLPGTTEAFF.

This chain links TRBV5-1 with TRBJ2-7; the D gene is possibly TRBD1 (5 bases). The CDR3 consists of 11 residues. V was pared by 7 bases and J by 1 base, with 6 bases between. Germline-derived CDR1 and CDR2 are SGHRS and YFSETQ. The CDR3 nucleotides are TGCGCCAGCGCAGGGTCCTACGAGCAGTACTTC. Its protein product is CASAGSYEQYF.

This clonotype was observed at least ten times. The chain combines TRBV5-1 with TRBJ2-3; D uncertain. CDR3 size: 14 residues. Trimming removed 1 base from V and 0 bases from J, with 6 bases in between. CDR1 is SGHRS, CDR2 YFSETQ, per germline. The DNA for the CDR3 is TGCGCCAGCAGCTTGACCGGGAGCACAGATACGCAGTATTTT. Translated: CASSLTGSTDTQYF.

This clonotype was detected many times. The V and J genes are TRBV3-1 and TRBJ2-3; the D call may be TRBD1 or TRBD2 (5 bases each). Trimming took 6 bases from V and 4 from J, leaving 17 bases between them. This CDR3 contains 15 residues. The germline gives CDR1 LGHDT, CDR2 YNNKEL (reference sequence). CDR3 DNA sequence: TGTGCCAGCAGTCGACGGGGCTCGGCGGCAGATACGCAGTATTTT. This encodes CASSRRGSAADTQYF.

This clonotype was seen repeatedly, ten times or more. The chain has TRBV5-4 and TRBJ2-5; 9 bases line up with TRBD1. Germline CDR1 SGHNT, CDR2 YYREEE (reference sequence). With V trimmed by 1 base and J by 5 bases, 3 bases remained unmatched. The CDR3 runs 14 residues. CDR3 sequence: CASSLTGGQETQYF. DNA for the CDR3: TGTGCCAGCAGCTTGACAGGGGGCCAGGAGACCCAGTACTTC.

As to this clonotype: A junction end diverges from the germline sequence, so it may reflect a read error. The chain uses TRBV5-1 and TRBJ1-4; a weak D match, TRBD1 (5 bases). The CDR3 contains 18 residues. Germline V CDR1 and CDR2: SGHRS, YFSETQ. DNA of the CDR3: TGCACCAGCAGCTTGGGAACGAATGAACGGGGCTTCGATGAAAAACTGTTTTTT. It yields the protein CTSSLGTNERGFDEKLFF.

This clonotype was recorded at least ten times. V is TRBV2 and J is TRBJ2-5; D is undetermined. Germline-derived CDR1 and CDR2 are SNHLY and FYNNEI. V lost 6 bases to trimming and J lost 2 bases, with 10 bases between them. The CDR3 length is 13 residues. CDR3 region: CASRPTLQETQYF. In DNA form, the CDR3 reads TGTGCCAGCAGGCCCACCCTTCAAGAGACCCAGTACTTC.

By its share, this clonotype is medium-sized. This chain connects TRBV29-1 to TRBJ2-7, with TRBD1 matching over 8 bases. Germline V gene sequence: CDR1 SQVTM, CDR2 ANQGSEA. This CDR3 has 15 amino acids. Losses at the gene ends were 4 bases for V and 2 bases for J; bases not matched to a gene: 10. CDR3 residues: CSVARTGLRPYEQYF. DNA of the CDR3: TGCAGCGTTGCCCGGACAGGGCTCAGGCCCTACGAGCAGTACTTC.

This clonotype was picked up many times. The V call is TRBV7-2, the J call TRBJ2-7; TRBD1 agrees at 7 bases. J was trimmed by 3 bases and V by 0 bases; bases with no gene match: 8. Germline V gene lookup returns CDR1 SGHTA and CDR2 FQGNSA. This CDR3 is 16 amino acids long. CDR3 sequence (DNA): TGTGCCAGCAGCTTAGCTTTCGGGACAGTGTACTACGAGCAGTACTTC. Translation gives CASSLAFGTVYYEQYF.

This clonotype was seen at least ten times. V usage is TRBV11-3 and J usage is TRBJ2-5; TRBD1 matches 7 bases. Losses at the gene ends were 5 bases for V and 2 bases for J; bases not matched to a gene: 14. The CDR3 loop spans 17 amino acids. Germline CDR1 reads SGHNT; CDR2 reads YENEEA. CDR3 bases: TGTGCCAGCAGCCAAGGACAGGACATGCTGTTTCAAGAGACCCAGTACTTC. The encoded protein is CASSQGQDMLFQETQYF.